This note documents a single TCR beta chain sequence. In this sample, this clonotype turned up many times. This receptor's antigen is unknown. No base quality information exists; no much larger clone differs at one position. The sample was run on an Illumina HiSeq 2500. Quantitative 5'-RACE with molecular barcodes was the method used to prepare the TCR beta libraries. Per the authors' processing: A new computational method, built on a probabilistic model of VDJ rearrangement, was used to identify disease-linked TCR variants. TCRdb passed the public sequencing reads through fastp at Q25 and MiXCR, retaining productive beta sequences. CDR3 protein sequences are deduplicated, and each keeps its most common genes and DNA. These V and J calls are TCRdb output, not the study's own analysis. Recorded for this sample are around 150,000 distinct CDR3 sequences; more than 5.5% of them occurred a single time. Of the sample, around 12% is held by the ten largest clones.

This sample is drawn from a study of CD8 T cells in ankylosing spondylitis (dated by TCRdb to 2016 to 2017). For the study in its entirety: To find TCR variants linked to disease, the study profiled T cell receptor beta repertoires in ankylosing spondylitis patients and healthy donors. The whole study cohort included 85 to 120 healthy donors and some 27 ankylosing spondylitis patients. Samples of peripheral blood were taken, and for ankylosing spondylitis patients, synovial fluid was collected as well. Points the paper makes about the study in general: Some of the motif variants had been reported before in the synovial fluid and blood of reactive arthritis patients, a finding that suggests common disease-initiation mechanisms. Significant enrichment of the disease-linked clones was reported in matched synovial fluid samples from ankylosing spondylitis patients. A CD8+ phenotype was shown by the disease-linked clones, which were found at relatively low frequencies in peripheral blood. A TCR beta motif of eight highly homologous amino acid variants appeared characteristic of blood from ankylosing spondylitis patients.

V is cut by 2 bases and J by 6 bases, and the space between the germline ends is 10 bases. As encoded in the germline V gene (reference sequence), CDR1 is SGHKS while CDR2 is YYEKEE. The CDR3 sequence holds 13 residues, the cysteine and phenylalanine included. The kept DNA is CDR3 alone, 39 bases in frame from the first base. This sequence was found in a female donor with ankylosing spondylitis or in good health (not recorded which). The rearrangement joined TRBV5-5 to TRBJ2-3, with the D gene not confidently named. Specimen: blood, either unsorted or a sorted T cell fraction (not recorded which). The DNA sequence follows: TGTGCCAGCAGCTTATTTCAGCTGGATACGCAGTATTTT. Its protein product is CASSLFQLDTQYF.